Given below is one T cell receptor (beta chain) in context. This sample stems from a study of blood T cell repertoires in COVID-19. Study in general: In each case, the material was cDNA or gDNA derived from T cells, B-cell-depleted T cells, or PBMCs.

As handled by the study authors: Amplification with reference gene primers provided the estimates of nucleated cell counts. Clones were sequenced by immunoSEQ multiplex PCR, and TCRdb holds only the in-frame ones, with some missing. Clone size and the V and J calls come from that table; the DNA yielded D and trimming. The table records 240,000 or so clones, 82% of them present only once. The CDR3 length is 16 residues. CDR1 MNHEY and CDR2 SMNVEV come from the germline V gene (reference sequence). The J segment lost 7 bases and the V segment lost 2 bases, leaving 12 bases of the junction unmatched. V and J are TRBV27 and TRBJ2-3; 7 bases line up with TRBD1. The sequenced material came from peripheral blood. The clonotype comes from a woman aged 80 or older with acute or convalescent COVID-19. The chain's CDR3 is CASSLHGQALAYTQYF. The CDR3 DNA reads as TGTGCCAGCAGTTTACATGGACAGGCCCTTGCTTATACGCAGTATTTT.